The rows below give T cell receptor beta chains drawn from one sample of a study of neurological immune-mediated disorders. TCRdb reprocessed the 5' RACE reads via MiXCR and lists one record per CDR3 protein. The top ten hold 9% of the sample, which has roughly 48,000 distinct CDR3 sequences, over 9.5% seen once. Sequenced input: PBMCs. All receptors come from a male donor with HTLV-1-associated myelopathy (HAM/TSP). The CDR3 runs from the conserved cysteine through the conserved F or W. D genes are given only for firm matches. Size is omitted from some rows. Given values are once, few, many or a class for expanded clones.

D gene,J gene,V gene,clone size,CDR3 DNA,CDR3 protein
.,TRBJ1-2,TRBV29-1,.,TGCGGCCTACTACTTGGGGGCGGCTACACCTTC,CGLLLGGGYTF
.,TRBJ1-2,TRBV3-1,many,TGTGCCAGCAGCCAAGATTATCGAGGAGGTGGCTACACCTTC,CASSQDYRGGGYTF
.,TRBJ2-3,TRBV20-1,many,TGCAGTGCTGACGGGATCCCGAGCACAGATACGCAGTATTTT,CSADGIPSTDTQYF
TRBD1,TRBJ1-2,TRBV7-9,many,TGTGCCAGCAGCTTCAATTCCGGGACAGGGGGTTCCTACTATGGCTACACCTTC,CASSFNSGTGGSYYGYTF
.,TRBJ2-5,TRBV11-2,few,TGTGCCAGCAGCTTAGTTGGAGGGGTCCGAGAGACCCAGTACTTC,CASSLVGGVRETQYF
.,TRBJ2-2,TRBV7-9,.,TGTGCCAGCATCGCTAGAGGAGTCGCAACCGGGGAGCTGTTTTTT,CASIARGVATGELFF
.,TRBJ2-2,TRBV5-1,many,TGCGCCAGCAGCTATATACAGGGTTTCACCGGGGAGCTGTTTTTT,CASSYIQGFTGELFF
.,TRBJ2-3,TRBV12-5,.,TGTGCTAGTGGTTTGACCGGTTTGGATACGCAGTATTTT,CASGLTGLDTQYF
.,TRBJ2-5,TRBV6-6,many,TGTGCCAGCAGTTACTCAGACGGATCGGAGACCCAGTACTTC,CASSYSDGSETQYF
TRBD1,TRBJ2-7,TRBV7-9,.,TGTGCCAGCAGCCCTTCGGGACAGGCCTCCTACGAGCAGTACTTC,CASSPSGQASYEQYF
.,TRBJ2-5,TRBV9,.,TGTGCCAGCAGCGCAGGGCGGTGGGTGACCCAGTACTTC,CASSAGRWVTQYF
.,TRBJ2-2,TRBV15,many,TGTGCCACCAGCAGAGATTCGCCGGCGAACACCGGGGAGCTGTTTTTT,CATSRDSPANTGELFF
.,TRBJ1-6,TRBV10-1,many,TGCGCCAGCAGTGAGTCGATCAGGGATAATTCACCCCTCCACTTT,CASSESIRDNSPLHF
TRBD2,TRBJ2-5,TRBV5-1,many,TGCGCCAGCAGCTTATTCCCCCTAGCGGGGGGGGGGACCCAGTACTTC,CASSLFPLAGGGTQYF
TRBD2,TRBJ2-1,TRBV25-1,medium-sized,TGTGCCAGCAGTGAATTCCTAGCGGGGGGGCACAATGAGCAGTTCTTC,CASSEFLAGGHNEQFF
.,TRBJ2-7,TRBV7-9,many,TGTGCCAGCAGCTCGACGGAAGCCTACGAGCAGTACTTC,CASSSTEAYEQYF
.,TRBJ1-6,TRBV7-9,many,TGTGCCAGCAGCTCTTCCAGACAGGCGATAAATTCACCCCTCCACTTT,CASSSSRQAINSPLHF
TRBD2,TRBJ2-1,TRBV9,many,TGTGCCAGCAGCGCCACTATGGGACTAGCGGGGGGGCGAAACTACAATGAGCAGTTCTTC,CASSATMGLAGGRNYNEQFF
.,TRBJ1-2,TRBV6-5,many,TGTGCCAGCAGTTACTCGAAAGGGCCCCTTGGCTACACCTTC,CASSYSKGPLGYTF
.,TRBJ1-6,TRBV4-2,many,TGTGCCAGCAGCCAAGATCGGACCCCCAATTCACCCCTCCACTTT,CASSQDRTPNSPLHF
TRBD1,TRBJ1-1,TRBV7-2,many,TGTGCCAGCAGCCCAGACAGGGGGCGGTCCGAAGCTTTCTTT,CASSPDRGRSEAFF
TRBD2,TRBJ2-7,TRBV20-1,many,TGCAGTGCTAGGGCCCCGGGCAGCGGGGACTACGAGCAGTACTTC,CSARAPGSGDYEQYF
.,TRBJ2-7,TRBV27,many,TGTGCCAGCAGTTTATATCTAGGGGGAGGAGAACCCGAGCAGTACTTC,CASSLYLGGGEPEQYF
.,TRBJ1-2,TRBV7-2,many,TGTGCCAGCAGCCCCTTAGGGGGGACGGCCTATGGCTACACCTTC,CASSPLGGTAYGYTF
.,TRBJ2-5,TRBV20-1,many,TGCAGGGGCCGGGGCTACGAGACCCAGTACTTC,CRGRGYETQYF
.,TRBJ1-2,TRBV5-1,many,TGCGCCAGCAGCAAGGACAGAAACTATGGCTACACCTTC,CASSKDRNYGYTF
TRBD1,TRBJ2-3,TRBV3-1,.,TGTGCCAGCGGCAATCAGGGGACAGTCAATACGCAGTATTTT,CASGNQGTVNTQYF
.,TRBJ2-3,TRBV5-1,many,TGCGCCAGCAGCATAGCCACACCGGATACGCAGTATTTT,CASSIATPDTQYF
.,TRBJ1-4,TRBV5-5,many,TGTGCCAGCAGCTTCCTGTGGGATAATGAAAAACTGTTTTTT,CASSFLWDNEKLFF
.,TRBJ2-3,TRBV5-1,.,TGCGCCAGCAGCTTGGATGGTCCATCCTTGGATACGCAGTATTTT,CASSLDGPSLDTQYF
TRBD1,TRBJ2-5,TRBV7-8,few,TGTGCCAGCAGCAACGATAAGAGTCGGGACAGGGTATCAGAGACCCAGTACTTC,CASSNDKSRDRVSETQYF
.,TRBJ2-4,TRBV5-1,many,TGCGCCAGCAGCGACCCCGGGACGGGGCCAAACATTCAGTACTTC,CASSDPGTGPNIQYF
TRBD1,TRBJ2-7,TRBV5-1,many,TGCGCCAGCAGCTTGGGGGACAGGGGCGACGAGCAGTACTTC,CASSLGDRGDEQYF
.,TRBJ2-7,TRBV30,many,TGTGCCTGGAGTGTACTAGGCAGTGGCGAGCAGTACTTC,CAWSVLGSGEQYF
.,TRBJ1-6,TRBV20-1,many,TGCAGTGCTAGACTCGTGTTTGGGGGGGATAATTCACCCCTCCACTTT,CSARLVFGGDNSPLHF
TRBD1,TRBJ1-1,TRBV10-1,.,TGCGCCAGCAGCCCAGGGGGGACTGAAGCTTTCTTT,CASSPGGTEAFF
TRBD1,TRBJ2-5,TRBV4-3,many,TGCGCCAGCAGCCAACTAGCCTCATCGACAGGGCAAGAGACCCAGTACTTC,CASSQLASSTGQETQYF
.,TRBJ2-7,TRBV5-1,many,TGCGCCAGCAGCTCCGTCTCGCAGGGAGGCTACGAGCAGTACTTC,CASSSVSQGGYEQYF
.,TRBJ2-5,TRBV12-3/TRBV12-4,many,TGTGCCAGCAGGTCGGTGGAGACCCAGTACTTC,CASRSVETQYF
.,TRBJ2-4,TRBV5-1,many,TGCGCCAGCAGCTTGCAGGGGGAGGACATTCAGTACTTC,CASSLQGEDIQYF
.,TRBJ1-1,TRBV12-3/TRBV12-4,many,TGTGCCAGCAGTTTACTCACCCCCGGGGGTGAAGCTTTCTTT,CASSLLTPGGEAFF
TRBD1,TRBJ1-1,TRBV7-6,.,TGTGCCAGCAGCTCACAGGGGGCGAACACTGAAGCTTTATTT,CASSSQGANTEALF
.,TRBJ2-1,TRBV20-1,many,TGCAGTGTTGTCGACTTTTCCCTCTACAATGAGCAGTTCTTC,CSVVDFSLYNEQFF
TRBD1,TRBJ1-1,TRBV10-3,medium-sized,TGTGCCATCAGCCGGACAGGTATGGAGAACACTGAAGCTTTCTTT,CAISRTGMENTEAFF
TRBD1,TRBJ2-5,TRBV4-3,many,TGCGCCAGCAGCCAAGGGGACAGCCTCCAAGAGACCCAGTACTTC,CASSQGDSLQETQYF
.,TRBJ1-5,TRBV20-1,many,TGCAGTGCTAGAGCCGACACCTATCAGCCCCAGCATTTT,CSARADTYQPQHF
.,TRBJ2-3,TRBV5-1,.,TGCGCCAGCAGCGGAAAGTCAAGGGCTTTCACAGATACGCAGTATTTT,CASSGKSRAFTDTQYF
.,TRBJ1-5,TRBV20-1,many,TGCAGTGCTGGAATTGGGGTTCAGCCCCAGCATTTT,CSAGIGVQPQHF
.,TRBJ2-7,TRBV18,many,TGTGCCAGCTCACCCGGACAGCTTAAGGGCGAGCAGTACTTC,CASSPGQLKGEQYF
TRBD2,TRBJ2-2,TRBV5-1,many,TGCGCCAGCAGCTCACATAGCGGGGAAAACACCGGGGAGCTGTTTTTT,CASSSHSGENTGELFF
.,TRBJ2-4,TRBV27,many,TGTGCCAGCATTCTGAACATTCAGTACTTC,CASILNIQYF
.,TRBJ2-5,TRBV7-2,many,TGTGCCAGCAGCTTAGACCACTCCGGCGGGATGGCCCAGTACTTC,CASSLDHSGGMAQYF
.,TRBJ2-7,TRBV5-6,.,TGTGCCAGCGAGGGAGCGAGGGCAATCTACGAGCAGTACTTC,CASEGARAIYEQYF